The 22 T cell receptor beta chains below were found in one sample sequenced in a study of blood T cell repertoires in COVID-19. The repertoire was sequenced with immunoSEQ multiplex PCR; TCRdb's copy has only in-frame clones and lacks some. Of about 280,000 clones listed, roughly 91% are singletons. The sample was peripheral blood. Receptor source: a man between 40 and 49 years old with acute or convalescent COVID-19.

This clone was seen repeatedly, ten times or more. The rearrangement links TRBV5-4 to TRBJ2-1; tentative D call: TRBD2 (6 bases). Trimming took off 3 bases at V and 1 base at J, with 17 bases between the two ends. The CDR3 runs to 17 residues. CDR1 is SGHNT, CDR2 YYREEE, per germline (reference sequence). The CDR3 sequence: CASSSSEGLKSYNEQFF. CDR3 sequence (DNA): TGTGCCAGCAGCTCCTCGGAGGGGCTTAAATCCTACAATGAGCAGTTCTTC.

The chain uses TRBV7-8 and TRBJ1-6; TRBD1 might be the D (6 bases). This CDR3 is built from 17 residues. The germline CDR1 and CDR2 sequences are SGHVS and FQNEAQ. V was cut by 0 bases and J by 7 bases, with 16 bases left in between. CDR3 sequence (DNA): TGTGCCAGCAGCTTAGCATGGGGAGGGGGATCAAATTCACCCCTCCACTTT. Its protein is CASSLAWGGGSNSPLHF.

The V gene is TRBV7-8, the J gene TRBJ2-1; TRBD1 matches at 7 bases. The germline gives CDR1 SGHVS, CDR2 FQNEAQ. The CDR3 has 14 residues. The trim removed 6 bases at V and 0 bases at J, leaving 2 bases unmatched. DNA for the CDR3: TGTGCCAGCAGAAGGGACAGCTCCTACAATGAGCAGTTCTTC. Its translation is CASRRDSSYNEQFF.

The chain uses TRBV5-4 and TRBJ1-1; tentative D call: TRBD1 (6 bases). The ends were cut back, 4 bases at V and 2 bases at J, with 18 bases in the middle. The germline gives CDR1 SGHNT, CDR2 YYREEE (reference sequence). CDR3 size: 16 residues. The CDR3 region is CASSPYRQDGNTEAFF. In DNA form, the CDR3 reads TGTGCCAGCAGCCCCTATCGACAGGATGGTAACACTGAAGCTTTCTTT.

V is TRBV18 and J is TRBJ1-3; perhaps TRBD1 as D (6 bases). The CDR3 runs 15 residues. V lost 3 bases and J 4 bases, leaving 13 bases between the germline ends. Germline V gives CDR1 KGHSH, CDR2 LQKENI. The CDR3 nucleotides are TGTGCCAGCTCACCTTTGGACAGTGGAGGAAACACCATATATTTT. Its translation: CASSPLDSGGNTIYF. The variable domain in full, completed from reference TRBV18 and TRBJ1-3, reads NAGVMQNPRHLVRRRGQEARLRCSPMKGHSHVYWYRQLPEEGLKFMVYLQKENIIDESGMPKERFSAEFPKEGPSILRIQQVVRGDSAAYFCASSPLDSGGNTIYFGEGSWLTVV.

The chain links TRBV24-1 to TRBJ2-1; tentative D call: TRBD2 (6 bases). V was pared by 2 bases and J by 0 bases, with 10 bases between. CDR1 and CDR2 from the germline V gene are KGHDR and SFDVKD. The CDR3 loop spans 16 amino acids. The CDR3 is CATSDWPLASYNEQFF. The CDR3 DNA reads TGTGCCACCAGTGATTGGCCACTAGCCTCCTACAATGAGCAGTTCTTC.

The CDR3 region is CATSEGGYTQYF. CDR3 bases: TGTGCCACCAGTGAGGGAGGGTATACGCAGTATTTT. V gene TRBV24-1 combines with J gene TRBJ2-3, with 7 bases lining up with TRBD2. There are 12 residues in the CDR3. With V trimmed by 4 bases and J by 7 bases, 1 base remained unmatched. CDR1 and CDR2 (germline): KGHDR, SFDVKD.

Only one count was recorded for this clone. The J gene is TRBJ1-2, the V gene TRBV5-4; D is possibly TRBD1 (5 bases). The V gene's germline CDR1 is SGHNT and CDR2 YYREEE (reference sequence). Trimming removed 2 bases at V and 2 bases at J, with 16 bases between. The CDR3 spans 16 residues. The CDR3 sequence: CASSFGVARQNYGYTF. The CDR3 DNA reads as TGTGCCAGCAGCTTTGGGGTGGCCAGACAGAACTATGGCTACACCTTC.

The sample holds a few counts of this clone. V usage is TRBV2 and J usage is TRBJ1-6; D ambiguous. The CDR3 loop spans 11 amino acids. Germline assignment: CDR1 SNHLY and CDR2 FYNNEI. Trimming cost V 6 bases and J 6 bases, with 3 bases left between them. The CDR3 region is CASSRNSPLHF. The CDR3 DNA reads as TGTGCCAGCAGCCGTAATTCACCCCTCCACTTT. Variable domain in full (rest from reference TRBV2 and TRBJ1-6): EPEVTQTPSHQVTQMGQEVILRCVPISNHLYFYWYRQILGQKVEFLVSFYNNEISEKSEIFDDQFSVERPDGSNFTLKIRSTKLEDSAMYFCASSRNSPLHFGNGTRLTVT.

The chain carries TRBV9 and TRBJ1-5; D may be TRBD1 (6 bases). The CDR3 contains 14 residues. V was cut by 0 bases and J by 6 bases, with 10 bases left in between. The germline CDR1 and CDR2 sequences are SGDLS and YYNGEE. CDR3 coding DNA: TGTGCCAGCAGCGTAGGGGCAGGGGTTCAGCCCCAGCATTTT. Residues: CASSVGAGVQPQHF.

This clone occurred once. The chain combines TRBV7-3 with TRBJ1-1, with 12 bases fitting TRBD1. V shed 2 bases and J 2 bases; nucleotides not matched to a gene: 0. The CDR3 has 15 amino acids. Germline CDR1 and CDR2: SGHTA and FQGTGA. CDR3 loop: CASSLGTGGNTEAFF. CDR3 coding DNA: TGTGCCAGCAGCTTAGGGACAGGGGGCAACACTGAAGCTTTCTTT.

The V and J genes are TRBV11-2 and TRBJ2-7; maybe TRBD1 (7 bases). CDR1 and CDR2 (germline): SGHAT, FQNNGV. V lost 5 bases to trimming and J lost 6 bases, with 17 bases between them. This CDR3 spans 14 amino acids. The CDR3 nucleotides are TGTGCCAGCAGCCTCCGGACCCAGGGGGGCGAGCAGTACTTC. Translation gives CASSLRTQGGEQYF.

The chain carries TRBV5-1 and TRBJ1-1; D not certain. Germline V gene data show CDR1 as SGHRS and CDR2 as YFSETQ. The ends were cut back, 1 base at V and 1 base at J, with 11 bases in the middle. The CDR3 consists of 15 residues. The CDR3 DNA follows: TGCGCCAGCAGCTTGACTCGGCGGGAGAACACTGAAGCTTTCTTT. Its protein is CASSLTRRENTEAFF.

The V and J genes are TRBV21-1 and TRBJ2-1; the table's D call, TRBD2, has no DNA check behind it. TRBV21-1 is labeled a pseudogene. This CDR3 comprises 14 residues. The CDR3 DNA follows: TGTGCCAGCAGTGAGAGACTAGGGAACAATGAGCAGTTCTTC. Its translation: CASSERLGNNEQFF.

The rearrangement uses TRBV25-1 and TRBJ1-6, with 8 bases identical to TRBD1. J gave up 8 bases and V 7 bases, and 10 bases lay outside the gene matches. The CDR3 is 15 residues long. The germline CDR1 and CDR2 sequences are MGHDK and SYGVNS. Here the CDR3 DNA reads TGTGCCAGCACCCCGACAGGGGAGGGGGATTCACCCCTCCACTTT. As protein: CASTPTGEGDSPLHF.

The V gene is TRBV15, the J gene TRBJ1-4; 7 bases line up with TRBD1. CDR1 is LNHNV, CDR2 YYDKDF, per germline (reference sequence). The CDR3 has 15 amino acids. The V and J ends lost 0 bases and 4 bases, in that order; junction bases with no gene match: 2. The CDR3 sequence: CATSREGQLNEKLFF. The CDR3 nucleotides read TGTGCCACCAGCAGAGAGGGACAGCTTAATGAAAAACTGTTTTTT.

The chain has TRBV2 and TRBJ2-7; 8 bases map to TRBD2. Germline values: CDR1 SNHLY, CDR2 FYNNEI. The J segment lost 4 bases and the V segment lost 8 bases, leaving 10 bases of the junction unmatched. The CDR3 contains 14 residues. CDR3 bases: TGTGCCAGCGGTAACGGGGGGGCAAGGTACGAGCAGTACTTC. Translation: CASGNGGARYEQYF.

The V gene is TRBV7-2, the J gene TRBJ1-6, with D perhaps matching TRBD1 (6 bases). The ends were cut back, 2 bases at V and 8 bases at J, with 13 bases in the middle. Germline V gives CDR1 SGHTA, CDR2 FQGNSA. This CDR3 has 15 residues. The CDR3 sequence is CASSLSGGADSPLHF. Here the CDR3 DNA reads TGTGCCAGCAGCTTAAGTGGGGGGGCTGATTCACCCCTCCACTTT.

DNA for the CDR3: TGTGCCACCAGTGATTCCAGGGTAGGGTATGGCTACACCTTC. This encodes CATSDSRVGYGYTF. V and J are TRBV24-1 and TRBJ1-2; D possibly corresponds to TRBD1 (5 bases). CDR3 length: 14 amino acids. V dropped 2 bases and J dropped 5 bases, with 11 bases sitting between them. CDR1 KGHDR and CDR2 SFDVKD come from the germline V gene.

The chain has TRBV5-1 and TRBJ2-1; D possibly corresponds to TRBD1 (6 bases). Looked up from germline, CDR1 is SGHRS and CDR2 is YFSETQ. Trimming cost V 4 bases and J 8 bases, with 22 bases left between them. The CDR3 covers 16 residues. The DNA of the CDR3 is TGCGCCAGCAGCCCCGGTAGGGGGATGGGATACGATGAGCAGTTCTTC. Its translation: CASSPGRGMGYDEQFF. The full variable domain, completed using reference TRBV5-1 and TRBJ2-1, is KAGVTQTPRYLIKTRGQQVTLSCSPISGHRSVSWYQQTPGQGLQFLFEYFSETQRNKGNFPGRFSGRQFSNSRSEMNVSTLELGDSALYLCASSPGRGMGYDEQFFGPGTRLTVL.

This chain joins TRBV7-9 and TRBJ2-7, with D maybe TRBD1 (6 bases). Germline V lookup: CDR1 SEHNR, CDR2 FQNEAQ (reference sequence). Trimming cost V 5 bases and J 5 bases, with 7 bases left between them. The CDR3 length is 11 residues. Here the CDR3 DNA reads TGTGCCAGCAGCCCAGGGGACGAGCAGTACTTC. Its protein is CASSPGDEQYF. Full variable domain (remainder filled in from reference TRBV7-9 and TRBJ2-7): DTGVSQNPRHKITKRGQNVTFRCDPISEHNRLYWYRQTLGQGPEFLTYFQNEAQLEKSRLLSDRFSAERPKGSFSTLEIQRTEQGDSAMYLCASSPGDEQYFGPGTRLTVT.

J is TRBJ1-1 and V is TRBV9; tentatively, D is TRBD1 (5 bases). V lost 3 bases and J lost 1, with 10 bases in between. The CDR3 runs 14 residues. Germline CDR1 reads SGDLS; CDR2 reads YYNGEE. CDR3 in DNA: TGTGCCAGCAGCGCTGGGGGGTGGAACACTGAAGCTTTCTTT. It is translated as CASSAGGWNTEAFF.